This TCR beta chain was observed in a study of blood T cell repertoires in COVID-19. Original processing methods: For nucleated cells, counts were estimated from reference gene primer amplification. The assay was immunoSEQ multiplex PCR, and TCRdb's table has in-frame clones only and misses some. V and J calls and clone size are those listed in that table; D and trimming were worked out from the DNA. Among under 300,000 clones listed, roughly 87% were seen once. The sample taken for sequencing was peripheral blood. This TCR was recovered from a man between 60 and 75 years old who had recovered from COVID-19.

CDR3 loop: CASSLSTGYGTDTQYF. Here the CDR3 DNA reads TGTGCCAGCAGTTTATCCACAGGGTATGGCACAGATACGCAGTATTTT. The chain employs TRBV28 and TRBJ2-3; tentative D call: TRBD1 (6 bases). V lost 1 base, J lost 1 base, and 12 bases lay in between. In germline, CDR1 is MDHEN, CDR2 SYDVKM. The CDR3 spans 16 residues.